This T cell receptor beta chain was retrieved from a study of blood T cell repertoires in COVID-19. TCRdb's table, derived via immunoSEQ multiplex PCR, lists solely in-frame clones and lacks some. The sample lists 250,000 to 300,000 clones; roughly 93% were seen once. Sequencing was performed on PBMCs or T cells enriched from blood (not recorded which). The TCR sequence derives from a woman aged 40 to 50 with acute COVID-19.

CDR3 residues: CASGLRAGAGELFF. For the CDR3, the DNA is TGTGCTAGTGGTTTGAGAGCGGGAGCCGGGGAGCTGTTTTTT. The rearrangement joins TRBV12-5 to TRBJ2-2, with 8 bases lining up with TRBD2. Germline CDR1 reads LGHNT; CDR2 reads FRNRAP. Losses at the gene ends were 2 bases for V and 6 bases for J; bases not matched to a gene: 2. The CDR3 has 14 amino acids.